This T cell receptor beta chain stems from a study of naive and memory T cell subsets. TCR cDNA received a 3' ligated oligonucleotide that carried a UMI. Amplification of ligated cDNA took four PCR rounds with SP2 and nested alpha and beta constant primers. TCRdb fed the 5' RACE reads into MiXCR, producing one record per CDR3 protein. The table has about 32,000 distinct CDR3 sequences, roughly 17% seen once. The CDR3 is 14 residues long. V lost 2 bases and J lost 3, with 9 bases in between. Germline CDR1 SGHRS, CDR2 YFSETQ. The gene calls are TRBV5-1 and TRBJ2-1, with a possible D match to TRBD1 (6 bases). The source of this sequence is a female donor in good health. This CDR3 reads CASSLQDSYNEQFF. CDR3 coding DNA: TGCGCCAGCAGCTTACAGGACAGCTACAATGAGCAGTTCTTC.